This passage covers 17 T cell receptor beta chains from one sample sequenced in a study of blood T cell repertoires in COVID-19. Repertoires were generated with immunoSEQ multiplex PCR, while TCRdb's copy carries only in-frame clones and drops some. Of about 280,000 clones listed, about 85% are singletons. Sequencing was carried out using peripheral blood. These receptors originate from a human donor in a cohort sampled during active COVID-19.

The rearrangement links TRBV15 to TRBJ1-3, with TRBD1 as a possible D gene (6 bases). Germline CDR1 LNHNV, CDR2 YYDKDF (reference sequence). With 1 base removed from V and 0 bases from J, the gap between germline ends came to 10 bases. The CDR3 contains 16 residues. CDR3 amino acids: CATSRGRGNSGNTIYF. CDR3 nucleotide sequence: TGTGCCACCAGCAGAGGCAGGGGTAACTCTGGAAACACCATATATTTT. Full variable domain (rest looked up from reference TRBV15 and TRBJ1-3): DAMVIQNPRYQVTQFGKPVTLSCSQTLNHNVMYWYQQKSSQAPKLLFHYYDKDFNNEADTPDNFQSRRPNTSFCFLDIRSPGLGDTAMYLCATSRGRGNSGNTIYFGEGSWLTVV.

The genes are TRBV4-3 and TRBJ2-3; 12 nucleotides align to TRBD2. The J segment lost 6 bases and the V segment lost 0 bases, leaving 4 bases of the junction unmatched. The CDR3 loop spans 16 amino acids. Germline V gene sequence: CDR1 LGHNA, CDR2 YSLEER. CDR3 amino acids: CASSQDFLAGGDTQYF. The DNA for the CDR3 is TGCGCCAGCAGCCAAGACTTTCTAGCGGGAGGGGATACGCAGTATTTT.

The genes are TRBV15 and TRBJ1-1; D call uncertain. V was shortened by 3 bases and J by 1 base, with 3 bases between the two germline ends. The germline CDR1 and CDR2 sequences are LNHNV and YYDKDF (reference sequence). This CDR3 has 12 amino acids. DNA of the CDR3: TGTGCCACCAGCAGGGCGAACACTGAAGCTTTCTTT. This codes for CATSRANTEAFF.

J is TRBJ2-7 and V is TRBV5-1, with 9 bases identical to TRBD2. Germline V CDR1 and CDR2: SGHRS, YFSETQ. Trimming took 1 base from V and 1 from J; bases not matched to a gene: 3. The CDR3 is 15 amino acids. The chain's CDR3 is CASSLWTSASYEQYF. CDR3 DNA: TGCGCCAGCAGCTTGTGGACTAGCGCTTCCTACGAGCAGTACTTC.

The rearrangement uses TRBV4-1 and TRBJ2-2, with TRBD2 matching over 12 bases. The germline CDR1 and CDR2 sequences are MGHRA and YSYEKL. Trimming at V came to 2 bases and at J to 1 base, leaving 2 bases not matched to a gene. There are 17 residues in the CDR3. DNA of the CDR3: TGCGCCAGCAGCCAACAGACTAGCGGGAGGAACACCGGGGAGCTGTTTTTT. Protein product: CASSQQTSGRNTGELFF.

J is TRBJ2-2 and V is TRBV7-2; 7 bases map to TRBD1. The length of the CDR3 is 16 residues. The V gene's germline CDR1 is SGHTA and CDR2 FQGNSA. After removal of 5 bases from V and 1 base from J, the junction contained 7 bases not matched to a gene. This chain's CDR3 is CASSLRQGGNTGELFF. CDR3 nucleotides: TGTGCCAGCAGCCTTAGACAGGGCGGGAACACCGGGGAGCTGTTTTTT.

The chain links TRBV3-1 (or the pseudogene TRBV3-2) to TRBJ1-2; D possibly corresponds to TRBD1 (5 bases). The CDR3 spans 13 residues. Trimming removed 3 bases at V and 12 bases at J, with 17 bases between. In germline, CDR1 is LGHDT, CDR2 YNNKEL (reference sequence). The CDR3 sequence: CASSHGNRRADTF. CDR3 bases: TGTGCCAGCAGCCATGGGAACAGGAGGGCCGACACCTTC.

The chain carries TRBV6-7 and TRBJ2-5; D uncertain. TRBV6-7 belongs to the ORF category, with a function that is uncertain. Trimming took off 6 bases at V and 12 bases at J, with 14 bases between the two ends. CDR3 size: 11 residues. The CDR3 sequence: CASRSLSPEYF. The CDR3 DNA sequence: TGTGCCAGCAGGTCTTTATCTCCGGAGTACTTC.

The rearrangement joins TRBV7-2 to TRBJ2-3, with D uncertain. Germline V gene sequence: CDR1 SGHTA, CDR2 FQGNSA. V dropped 3 bases and J dropped 3 bases, with 7 bases sitting between them. This CDR3 comprises 13 residues. The CDR3 DNA sequence: TGTGCCAGCAGCTTGCTGCAGACAGATACGCAGTATTTT. Protein product: CASSLLQTDTQYF.

V is TRBV3-1 (or the pseudogene TRBV3-2) and J is TRBJ1-4; D remains unclear. The CDR3 length is 13 residues. CDR1 and CDR2 (germline): LGHDT, YNNKEL (reference sequence). Trimming left V 3 bases short and J 8 bases short, with 10 bases between. CDR3 sequence: CASSQRISEKLFF. The CDR3 coding sequence is TGTGCCAGCAGCCAGCGCATTTCCGAAAAACTGTTTTTT.

The rearrangement links TRBV4-3 to TRBJ2-2; D ambiguous. The CDR3 contains 13 residues. V shed 2 bases and J shed 6 bases, with 7 bases lying between them. CDR1 and CDR2 (germline): LGHNA, YSLEER. The CDR3 spells CASSQFGSGELFF. CDR3 nucleotides: TGCGCCAGCAGCCAATTCGGGTCCGGGGAGCTGTTTTTT.

The rearrangement links TRBV9 to TRBJ2-1; TRBD2 might be the D (5 bases). The V end lost 7 bases, the J end lost 4 bases, and 18 bases lay between the germline ends. The CDR3 length is 15 residues. From germline, CDR1 is SGDLS and CDR2 YYNGEE. CDR3 loop: CASAAGVTEYNEQFF. CDR3 DNA sequence: TGTGCCAGCGCGGCGGGTGTGACGGAGTACAATGAGCAGTTCTTC.

The chain is built from TRBV5-1 and TRBJ2-1; TRBD2 agrees at 12 bases. Germline CDR1 SGHRS, CDR2 YFSETQ. The junction had 8 bases not matched to a gene; V was cut back by 0 bases and J by 7 bases. The CDR3 length is 17 residues. The CDR3 is CASSLATLTSGSNEQFF. The CDR3 nucleotides read TGCGCCAGCAGCTTGGCCACACTGACTAGCGGGAGTAATGAGCAGTTCTTC.

The J gene is TRBJ2-1, the V gene TRBV30, with 9 positions matching TRBD1. CDR3 length equals 14 residues. The V and J ends lost 6 bases and 7 bases, in that order; junction bases with no gene match: 10. Germline V gives CDR1 GTSNPN, CDR2 SVGIG (reference sequence). CDR3 coding DNA: TGTGCCTGCGCTACCGGGACAGGGCTAAATGAGCAGTTCTTC. Amino acids: CACATGTGLNEQFF.

CDR3 in DNA: TGTGCCAGCAGCGTAGGACCTCAGGGGTCCGTAGGAGGTCAGCCCCAGCATTTT. It encodes CASSVGPQGSVGGQPQHF. The chain joins TRBV9 to TRBJ1-5, with D possibly matching TRBD1 (6 bases). V dropped 0 bases and J dropped 6 bases, with 22 bases sitting between them. Germline V lookup: CDR1 SGDLS, CDR2 YYNGEE. This CDR3 region has 18 residues.

The chain uses TRBV6-5 and TRBJ1-1, with D tentatively TRBD1 (5 bases). The CDR3 spans 13 residues. V dropped 4 bases and J dropped 5 bases, with 11 bases sitting between them. CDR1 and CDR2 (germline): MNHEY, SVGAGI. CDR3 protein: CASSFRGRTEAFF. CDR3 nucleotides: TGTGCCAGCAGTTTTCGGGGGAGGACTGAAGCTTTCTTT.

This clone was recorded a few times. The chain joins TRBV28 to TRBJ1-1; D remains ambiguous. The CDR3 totals 12 residues. Germline assignment: CDR1 MDHEN and CDR2 SYDVKM. Trimming took 8 bases from V and 0 from J, leaving 7 bases between them. The CDR3 loop reads CASEQVNTEAFF. The CDR3 coding sequence is TGTGCCAGCGAGCAGGTGAACACTGAAGCTTTCTTT.